What follows are 11 T cell receptor beta chains derived from one specimen sequenced in a study of blood T cell repertoires in COVID-19. Sequenced by immunoSEQ multiplex PCR; TCRdb stores in-frame clones only, minus some. Seen here are roughly 230,000 clones, around 90% observed once, and the top ten hold about 0.7%. Sample: peripheral blood. Receptors originate from a human donor in a cohort sampled during active COVID-19.

The V and J genes are TRBV4-2 and TRBJ2-1, with 7 nucleotides matching TRBD2. Germline CDR1 and CDR2: LGHNA and YNFKEQ. V lost 0 bases, J lost 7 bases, and 6 bases stayed unmatched. This CDR3 is built from 15 residues. DNA of the CDR3: TGTGCCAGCAGCCAAGATTCCGGGAGGAGTAATGAGCAGTTCTTC. This encodes CASSQDSGRSNEQFF.

V usage is TRBV19 and J usage is TRBJ2-3; 9 bases fit TRBD2. V lost 6 bases, J lost 1 base, and 5 bases stayed unmatched. CDR1 and CDR2 from the germline V gene are LNHDA and SQIVND (reference sequence). This CDR3 contains 15 residues. The CDR3 loop reads CASSAGGRGTDTQYF. The DNA of the CDR3 is TGTGCCAGTAGCGCGGGGGGGCGGGGCACAGATACGCAGTATTTT. Variable domain in full (rest from reference TRBV19 and TRBJ2-3): DGGITQSPKYLFRKEGQNVTLSCEQNLNHDAMYWYRQDPGQGLRLIYYSQIVNDFQKGDIAEGYSVSREKKESFPLTVTSAQKNPTAFYLCASSAGGRGTDTQYFGPGTRLTVL.

V usage is TRBV5-1 and J usage is TRBJ1-2; D is ambiguous. There are 13 residues in the CDR3. Trimming removed 0 bases at V and 5 bases at J, with 8 bases between. Germline CDR1 and CDR2: SGHRS and YFSETQ. The CDR3 sequence is CASSLEPIYGYTF. The CDR3 DNA sequence: TGCGCCAGCAGCTTGGAGCCAATTTATGGCTACACCTTC.

This chain joins TRBV5-6 and TRBJ1-1, with a tentative D call TRBD1 (6 bases). Deletions cut 4 bases from V and 2 bases from J, with 9 bases between. Germline V gives CDR1 SGHDT, CDR2 YYEEEE. The CDR3 runs to 13 residues. CDR3 in amino acids: CASSLGGNTEAFF. DNA of the CDR3: TGTGCCAGCAGCCTTGGGGGCAACACTGAAGCTTTCTTT.

In this sample, this clone turned up a few times. The rearrangement uses TRBV9 and TRBJ2-1; the D gene is possibly TRBD2 (6 bases). From germline, CDR1 is SGDLS and CDR2 YYNGEE. Trimming took 4 bases from V and 6 from J, leaving 14 bases between them. This CDR3 has 14 residues. CDR3 sequence (DNA): TGTGCCAGCAGCCCCCGACGGGGGACCAATGAGCAGTTCTTC. The encoded protein is CASSPRRGTNEQFF.

The genes are TRBV3-1 (or the pseudogene TRBV3-2) and TRBJ1-4; 9 bases agree with TRBD1. Germline values: CDR1 LGHDT, CDR2 YNNKEL (reference sequence). Germline trimming cut 3 bases from V and 7 bases from J; bases unmatched to any gene: 6. This CDR3 is 15 amino acids long. The CDR3 nucleotides are TGTGCCAGCAGCCATGCTGACAGGGGGGGTGAAAAACTGTTTTTT. This sequence encodes CASSHADRGGEKLFF.

This rearrangement joins TRBV4-3 to TRBJ1-2; D remains ambiguous. V dropped 0 bases and J dropped 5 bases, with 13 bases sitting between them. The CDR3 length is 15 residues. CDR1 and CDR2 (germline): LGHNA, YSLEER. DNA for the CDR3: TGCGCCAGCAGCCAAGAGGCAGGTCTCTCTTATGGCTACACCTTC. This encodes CASSQEAGLSYGYTF.

This clone was seen once. V usage is TRBV15 and J usage is TRBJ1-2, with D tentatively TRBD1 (5 bases). The CDR3 totals 13 residues. Germline CDR1 is LNHNV and CDR2 is YYDKDF (reference sequence). V was clipped by 6 bases and J by 8 bases, with 16 bases between them. The CDR3 region has the DNA TGTGCCACCAGTAATAGGGGATGGGGCGGCTACACCTTC. Protein sequence: CATSNRGWGGYTF.

This sequence joins TRBV11-3 and TRBJ2-7; TRBD2 is a possible D gene (6 bases). From germline, CDR1 is SGHNT and CDR2 YENEEA. The ends were cut back, 1 base at V and 6 bases at J, with 19 bases in the middle. There are 16 residues in the CDR3. Written as DNA, the CDR3 is TGTGCCAGCAGCTTAGGGCTCGGGGGTCCGCCTGGCGAGCAGTACTTC. Amino acids: CASSLGLGGPPGEQYF. Supplemented by reference TRBV11-3 and TRBJ2-7, the full variable domain reads EAGVVQSPRYKIIEKKQPVAFWCNPISGHNTLYWYLQNLGQGPELLIRYENEEAVDDSQLPKDRFSAERLKGVDSTLKIQPAELGDSAVYLCASSLGLGGPPGEQYFGPGTRLTVT.

The rearrangement links TRBV4-1 to TRBJ2-2; 7 bases are a match to TRBD1. Germline assignment: CDR1 MGHRA and CDR2 YSYEKL. This CDR3 has 17 residues. The V gene end was trimmed by 4 bases and the J gene end by 0 bases; junction bases not matched to a gene: 8. CDR3 coding DNA: TGCGCCAGCAGCCCCTTGCTGGGACAGACGAACACCGGGGAGCTGTTTTTT. Translation: CASSPLLGQTNTGELFF.

The chain links TRBV7-9 to TRBJ2-7; no definite D call. The germline CDR1 and CDR2 sequences are SEHNR and FQNEAQ (reference sequence). The CDR3 has 14 amino acids. Trimming stripped 0 bases from V and 4 bases from J, with 10 bases between. Here the CDR3 reads CASSLAGGEYEQYF. CDR3 in DNA: TGTGCCAGCAGCTTAGCGGGTGGAGAGTACGAGCAGTACTTC.